The 15 T cell receptor beta chains below come from one sample, sequenced in a study of blood T cells in healthy people across ages. A J-beta primer mix and a sample-barcoded 5' primer were used in a second PCR of about 7 to 12 cycles. TCRdb called the 5' RACE reads again in MiXCR, with one record for every CDR3 protein. The data hold about 760,000 distinct CDR3 sequences, with about 56% observed a single time. Sequences were obtained from blood. Receptors originate from a man aged 35 to 55 in good health.

This clonotype was seen a handful of times. This chain joins TRBV29-1 and TRBJ2-7; possibly TRBD1 or TRBD2 for D (5 bases each). The CDR3 covers 14 residues. The V and J ends lost 4 bases and 2 bases respectively, with 15 bases between them. Per germline, CDR1 SQVTM and CDR2 ANQGSEA. The DNA of the CDR3 is TGCAGCGTTGCACCCGGGACCAACACCTACGAGCAGTACTTC. Translating gives CSVAPGTNTYEQYF.

This clonotype was observed a handful of times. This rearrangement joins TRBV7-2 to TRBJ2-7; the D call may be TRBD1 or TRBD2 (5 bases each). This CDR3 is built from 12 residues. The V end was cut by 4 bases, the J end by 5 bases, with 9 bases between. The germline V gene has CDR1 SGHTA and CDR2 FQGNSA. For the CDR3, the DNA is TGTGCCAGCAGCTCCAGAGGGGACGAGCAGTACTTC. Translated: CASSSRGDEQYF.

This clonotype has only a few counts. The chain couples TRBV7-2 to TRBJ2-5; tentative D call: TRBD2 (7 bases). In germline, CDR1 is SGHTA, CDR2 FQGNSA. The CDR3 sequence is 15 residues long. V gave up 7 bases and J gave up 6 bases, with 21 bases separating them. The CDR3 DNA follows: TGTGCCAGCATTGCTTCTGGGGGGGCGGAAAAGACCCAGTACTTC. As protein: CASIASGGAEKTQYF.

This clonotype was detected only a few times. The chain is built from TRBV18 and TRBJ2-5; D is unclear. The CDR3 covers 15 residues. The germline V gene has CDR1 KGHSH and CDR2 LQKENI. V was trimmed by 2 bases and J by 1 base, leaving 11 bases between them. Here the CDR3 DNA reads TGTGCCAGCTCACCAGAACAGTCTAGCCAAGAGACCCAGTACTTC. Protein product: CASSPEQSSQETQYF.

The genes are TRBV6-5 and TRBJ1-2; D gene uncertain. From germline, CDR1 is MNHEY and CDR2 SVGAGI. This CDR3 contains 13 residues. Trimming left V 6 bases short and J 6 bases short, with 14 bases between. This CDR3 reads CASSILGDDGYTF. Written as DNA, the CDR3 is TGTGCCAGCAGCATCCTAGGAGACGATGGCTACACCTTC.

This clonotype came up a few times. The chain couples TRBV5-1 to TRBJ2-3; TRBD1 matches 10 bases. The junction had 3 bases not matched to a gene; V was cut back by 0 bases and J by 2 bases. Germline values: CDR1 SGHRS, CDR2 YFSETQ. The CDR3 spans 16 residues. The CDR3 here is CASSLEGTGVTDTQYF. The CDR3 DNA sequence: TGCGCCAGCAGCTTGGAAGGGACAGGGGTCACAGATACGCAGTATTTT.

Worth noting for this clonotype: As the CDR3 is not closed by the conserved phenylalanine or tryptophan, this likely results from a read error. This chain joins TRBV12-3 or TRBV12-4 and TRBJ1-1, with 8 bases aligning to TRBD1. The length of the CDR3 is 16 residues. J lost 2 bases, V lost 6 bases, and 11 bases had no gene match. As DNA, the CDR3 is TGTGCCAGCAGCCTAAGGACCCCAGGGGGCAACACTGAAGCTTTCCTT. It is translated as CASSLRTPGGNTEAFL.

About this clonotype itself: It may be a read error: a sequence one base away is much more abundant. The chain carries TRBV20-1 and TRBJ2-3; TRBD1 might be the D (5 bases). CDR1 DFQATT and CDR2 SNEGSKA come from the germline V gene (reference sequence). This CDR3 comprises 12 residues. With 4 bases removed from V and 5 bases from J, the gap between germline ends came to 10 bases. CDR3 in amino acids: CSANPQVDTQYF. The CDR3 DNA follows: TGCAGTGCTAACCCACAGGTAGATACGCAGTATTTT.

The chain employs TRBV7-9 and TRBJ2-3; 8 nucleotides align to TRBD2. The CDR3 length is 19 residues. V gave up 5 bases and J gave up 2 bases; unmatched junction bases: 18. Germline V gene sequence: CDR1 SEHNR, CDR2 FQNEAQ (reference sequence). Written as DNA, the CDR3 is TGTGCCAGCAGCGGCCTAGCGGGCGCCCAAGAAACTTACACAGATACGCAGTATTTT. As protein: CASSGLAGAQETYTDTQYF. Full variable domain (missing parts from reference TRBV7-9 and TRBJ2-3): DTGVSQNPRHKITKRGQNVTFRCDPISEHNRLYWYRQTLGQGPEFLTYFQNEAQLEKSRLLSDRFSAERPKGSFSTLEIQRTEQGDSAMYLCASSGLAGAQETYTDTQYFGPGTRLTVL.

The chain is built from TRBV20-1 and TRBJ2-1, with D possibly matching TRBD1 (5 bases). Germline lookup yields CDR1 DFQATT and CDR2 SNEGSKA (reference sequence). Trimming removed 0 bases at V and 4 bases at J, with 16 bases between. CDR3 length equals 16 residues. CDR3 amino acids: CSARDQEGAFYNEQFF. The CDR3 coding sequence is TGCAGTGCTAGAGATCAAGAAGGGGCCTTTTACAATGAGCAGTTCTTC.

V is TRBV20-1 and J is TRBJ2-2; possibly TRBD1 for D (6 bases). The germline V and J ends were trimmed by 6 bases and 3 bases, with 17 bases remaining between them. Germline CDR1 reads DFQATT; CDR2 reads SNEGSKA (reference sequence). CDR3 length: 15 residues. CDR3 amino acids: CSASSGDSYTGELFF. CDR3 nucleotides: TGCAGTGCCTCCTCAGGGGATTCGTACACCGGGGAGCTGTTTTTT.

The V and J genes are TRBV25-1 and TRBJ1-2; D remains unclear. The CDR3 loop spans 13 amino acids. From germline, CDR1 is MGHDK and CDR2 SYGVNS. The V end was cut by 10 bases, the J end by 8 bases, with 20 bases between. The CDR3 DNA reads TGTGCCACCTTAAACACCGCCCTAGGGGGCTACACCTTC. Translating gives CATLNTALGGYTF.

The V call is TRBV2, the J call TRBJ2-1, with a possible D match to TRBD1 (6 bases). This CDR3 is built from 15 residues. Trimming took 3 bases from V and 9 from J, leaving 18 bases between them. Germline V lookup: CDR1 SNHLY, CDR2 FYNNEI. The CDR3 here is CASSDGRGGRSEQFF. CDR3 nucleotide sequence: TGTGCCAGCAGTGATGGCAGGGGCGGCCGGAGTGAGCAGTTCTTC.

J is TRBJ1-5 and V is TRBV24-1, with D possibly being TRBD1 (6 bases). The germline gives CDR1 KGHDR, CDR2 SFDVKD. Between the trimmed V and J ends, which lost 12 bases and 0 bases, there was a span of 11 bases. There are 13 residues in the CDR3. The CDR3 reads CASGDDSNQPQHF. Written as DNA, the CDR3 is TGTGCCTCAGGGGACGATAGCAATCAGCCCCAGCATTTT.

A remark on this clonotype: The junction does not match germline at one end; this may be a read error. The rearrangement joins TRBV6-6 to TRBJ1-4; tentatively, D is TRBD1 (6 bases). This CDR3 is 14 amino acids long. The germline V gene encodes CDR1 MNHNY and CDR2 SVGAGI (reference sequence). CDR3 nucleotides: TGTGCCAGCACAACAGGGATAAGGAATGAAAGACTGTTTTTT. Translation gives CASTTGIRNERLFF.